The 29 T cell receptor beta chains reported below all come from one sample, sequenced in a study of blood T cell repertoires in COVID-19. The table came from immunoSEQ multiplex PCR; TCRdb's copy has only in-frame clones and leaves some out. The table records some 220,000 clones, around 83% of them present only once. Sequences were obtained from peripheral blood. The receptors derive from a man aged 45-60 years with active or convalescent COVID-19.

The CDR3 nucleotides read TGTGCCAGCAGTTTTCTCCCAGGGAACTACGAGCAGTACTTC. Protein sequence: CASSFLPGNYEQYF. This sequence joins TRBV28 and TRBJ2-7, with D perhaps matching TRBD1 (5 bases). The CDR3 extends over 14 amino acids. Germline values: CDR1 MDHEN, CDR2 SYDVKM. Trimming took 3 bases from V and 3 from J, leaving 12 bases between them.

This clone was seen a single time. The chain couples TRBV4-3 to TRBJ2-1, with D perhaps matching TRBD1 (6 bases). Germline lookup yields CDR1 LGHNA and CDR2 YSLEER. This CDR3 contains 14 residues. The germline V and J ends were trimmed by 4 bases and 5 bases, with 12 bases remaining between them. The CDR3 is CASSPYRENNEQFF. In DNA, the CDR3 is TGCGCCAGCAGCCCGTACAGGGAAAACAATGAGCAGTTCTTC.

V is TRBV7-9 and J is TRBJ1-2, with 7 bases aligning to TRBD1. The CDR3 extends over 14 amino acids. V lost 7 bases, J lost 7 bases, and 12 bases stayed unmatched. The V gene's germline CDR1 is SEHNR and CDR2 FQNEAQ (reference sequence). The CDR3 spells CASTLKTGLGGYTF. In DNA, the CDR3 is TGTGCCAGCACCCTTAAGACAGGGCTAGGTGGCTACACCTTC.

This clone has a single count. This rearrangement joins TRBV5-1 to TRBJ1-2; the match to TRBD1 covers 9 bases. Looked up from germline, CDR1 is SGHRS and CDR2 is YFSETQ. This CDR3 spans 14 amino acids. V gave up 5 bases and J gave up 8 bases; unmatched junction bases: 10. The DNA for the CDR3 is TGCGCCAGCAGAACAGGGGGCGCCCCCGAGGGCTACACCTTC. Its protein product is CASRTGGAPEGYTF.

The genes are TRBV18 and TRBJ2-2; TRBD2 aligns across 12 bases. Per germline, CDR1 KGHSH and CDR2 LQKENI. Trimming at V came to 6 bases and at J to 4 bases, leaving 6 bases not matched to a gene. CDR3 length: 16 residues. The CDR3 DNA reads TGTGCCAGCTCCCGATTGACTAGCGGGGGCACCGGGGAGCTGTTTTTT. Its translation: CASSRLTSGGTGELFF.

The chain employs TRBV4-3 and TRBJ2-2, with D uncertain. V dropped 4 bases and J dropped 5 bases, with 11 bases sitting between them. Germline CDR1 reads LGHNA; CDR2 reads YSLEER. The CDR3 totals 14 residues. The CDR3 bases are TGCGCCAGCAGCCCAAAACGGGTAACCGGGGAGCTGTTTTTT. This codes for CASSPKRVTGELFF.

The gene calls are TRBV2 and TRBJ2-1; 9 nucleotides agree with TRBD2. Germline V gene sequence: CDR1 SNHLY, CDR2 FYNNEI. The V and J ends lost 8 bases and 3 bases, in that order; junction bases with no gene match: 5. This CDR3 has 14 residues. CDR3: CASGSSGSYNEQFF. The CDR3 coding sequence is TGTGCCAGCGGGAGTAGCGGGAGCTACAATGAGCAGTTCTTC.

CDR3 sequence: CASSSDWQGGEQFF. The CDR3 region has the DNA TGTGCCAGCAGCTCAGACTGGCAGGGAGGTGAGCAGTTCTTC. The V call is TRBV11-3, the J call TRBJ2-1, with a possible D match to TRBD2 (6 bases). Per germline, CDR1 SGHNT and CDR2 YENEEA. Trimming pared 4 bases from V and 9 bases from J, leaving 16 bases between. The CDR3 has 14 residues.

The V gene is TRBV7-3, the J gene TRBJ1-1; D remains unclear. Per germline, CDR1 SGHTA and CDR2 FQGTGA. The V and J ends lost 5 bases and 3 bases respectively, with 10 bases between them. The CDR3 covers 13 residues. The CDR3 region is CASSPFGDTEAFF. CDR3 nucleotide sequence: TGTGCCAGCAGCCCCTTCGGGGACACTGAAGCTTTCTTT. The full variable domain, rest sourced from reference TRBV7-3 and TRBJ1-1, is GAGVSQTPSNKVTEKGKYVELRCDPISGHTALYWYRQSLGQGPEFLIYFQGTGAADDSGLPNDRFFAVRPEGSVSTLKIQRTERGDSAVYLCASSPFGDTEAFFGQGTRLTVV.

This chain joins TRBV3-1 (or the pseudogene TRBV3-2) and TRBJ2-1; 9 nucleotides agree with TRBD1. The CDR3 loop spans 15 amino acids. CDR1 and CDR2 from the germline V gene are LGHDT and YNNKEL (reference sequence). Trimming removed 3 bases from V and 7 bases from J; junction bases left unmatched: 7. CDR3: CASSQDRTGANEQFF. In nucleotides, the CDR3 is TGTGCCAGCAGCCAGGACCGGACAGGGGCGAATGAGCAGTTCTTC.

V usage is TRBV28 and J usage is TRBJ1-2; TRBD1 might be the D (5 bases). The CDR3 loop spans 12 amino acids. Germline CDR1 and CDR2: MDHEN and SYDVKM. V gave up 8 bases and J gave up 4 bases, with 11 bases separating them. The CDR3, as DNA: TGTGCCAGCTCCAGGGTGACCTATGGCTACACCTTC. Residues: CASSRVTYGYTF.

The chain uses TRBV6-5 and TRBJ2-3; weak D call: TRBD1 (6 bases). The CDR3 has 14 residues. V was cut by 7 bases and J by 3 bases, with 14 bases left in between. Germline-derived CDR1 and CDR2 are MNHEY and SVGAGI. CDR3 nucleotides: TGTGCCAGCACCCGCGACAGGCAAACAGATACGCAGTATTTT. This encodes CASTRDRQTDTQYF.

The chain has TRBV5-1 and TRBJ2-1; 8 nucleotides match TRBD2. Losses at the gene ends were 3 bases for V and 3 bases for J; bases not matched to a gene: 8. CDR3 length: 16 residues. Germline V gives CDR1 SGHRS, CDR2 YFSETQ. CDR3 sequence: CASSWTQSGSYNEQFF. CDR3 in DNA: TGCGCCAGCAGCTGGACCCAGAGCGGGAGCTACAATGAGCAGTTCTTC.

The rearrangement uses TRBV19 and TRBJ2-1, with 11 bases lining up with TRBD2. The trim removed 2 bases at V and 0 bases at J, leaving 6 bases unmatched. Germline V gives CDR1 LNHDA, CDR2 SQIVND (reference sequence). This CDR3 region has 18 residues. For the CDR3, the DNA is TGTGCCAGTAGTATACTAGCGGGGGGCCTAAGCTCCTACAATGAGCAGTTCTTC. Amino acid sequence: CASSILAGGLSSYNEQFF.

V gene TRBV2 combines with J gene TRBJ2-3; 13 bases are a match to TRBD2. The CDR3 consists of 16 residues. The V gene's germline CDR1 is SNHLY and CDR2 FYNNEI. Written as DNA, the CDR3 is TGTGCTACTTTATACCCGGGACTAGCGGGGAAAGATACGCAGTATTTT. Amino acid sequence: CATLYPGLAGKDTQYF.

The V call is TRBV7-9, the J call TRBJ1-1; possibly TRBD1 for D (5 bases). V lost 1 base to trimming and J lost 1 base, with 10 bases between them. This CDR3 spans 15 amino acids. Per the germline V gene, CDR1 is SEHNR and CDR2 is FQNEAQ (reference sequence). CDR3 in amino acids: CASSLDLTANTEAFF. The CDR3 DNA reads TGTGCCAGCAGCTTAGACCTGACAGCGAACACTGAAGCTTTCTTT.

The V gene is TRBV7-2, the J gene TRBJ2-2; 8 positions match TRBD2. V shed 1 base, J shed 3 bases, and the junction held 1 base outside the gene matches. Germline V CDR1 and CDR2: SGHTA, FQGNSA. CDR3 size: 15 residues. CDR3 residues: CASSLVSGDTGELFF. The CDR3 region has the DNA TGTGCCAGCAGCTTAGTTAGCGGGGACACCGGGGAGCTGTTTTTT.

This clone is a singleton in its sample. The same CDR3 can be traced to other DNA sequences in this sample. V gene TRBV7-3 combines with J gene TRBJ2-5; 10 positions agree with TRBD1. The junction had 1 base not matched to a gene; V was cut back by 4 bases and J by 5 bases. Germline V gene sequence: CDR1 SGHTA, CDR2 FQGTGA. The CDR3 has 13 residues. The CDR3 nucleotides are TGTGCCAGCAGCTGGACAGGGGGGGAGACCCAGTACTTC. This translates into CASSWTGGETQYF.

This clone appeared many times. V and J are TRBV18 and TRBJ2-3, with TRBD2 matching 11 bases. Germline assignment: CDR1 KGHSH and CDR2 LQKENI. The CDR3 spans 16 residues. J gave up 2 bases and V 4 bases, and 5 bases lay outside the gene matches. CDR3 DNA: TGTGCCAGCTCACTGGTAGCGGGAGGGAACACAGATACGCAGTATTTT. Translating it yields CASSLVAGGNTDTQYF.

J is TRBJ1-2 and V is TRBV29-1, with 7 bases that match TRBD1. The V gene's germline CDR1 is SQVTM and CDR2 ANQGSEA. The CDR3 contains 14 residues. The V segment lost 2 bases and the J segment 2 bases; nucleotides outside the gene matches: 5. This CDR3 reads CSVEKGQTNYGYTF. Here the CDR3 DNA reads TGCAGCGTTGAAAAGGGACAGACCAACTATGGCTACACCTTC.

This clone was seen just once. The V call is TRBV4-3, the J call TRBJ2-3; perhaps TRBD1 as D (5 bases). The CDR3 contains 15 residues. CDR1 and CDR2 (germline): LGHNA, YSLEER. V was cut by 4 bases and J by 4 bases, with 15 bases left in between. CDR3 protein: CASSPHLGVADTQYF. The CDR3 coding sequence is TGCGCCAGCAGCCCCCACCTAGGGGTCGCAGATACGCAGTATTTT.

The chain employs TRBV19 and TRBJ1-1; 8 nucleotides agree with TRBD1. CDR3 length: 14 residues. Trimming took 7 bases from V and 1 from J; bases not matched to a gene: 5. In germline, CDR1 is LNHDA, CDR2 SQIVND (reference sequence). The CDR3: CASTPGQGNTEAFF. DNA of the CDR3: TGTGCCAGTACCCCTGGACAGGGGAACACTGAAGCTTTCTTT.

This sequence joins TRBV18 and TRBJ2-3, with 7 bases aligning to TRBD2. J was trimmed by 6 bases and V by 4 bases; bases with no gene match: 10. This CDR3 comprises 15 residues. Germline lookup yields CDR1 KGHSH and CDR2 LQKENI. Here the CDR3 DNA reads TGTGCCAGCTCACTCTCCAGTGGGAGGGACGATACGCAGTATTTT. Protein: CASSLSSGRDDTQYF.

The rearrangement joins TRBV7-2 to TRBJ1-6, with 9 nucleotides matching TRBD1. Trimming took 4 bases from V and 12 from J; bases not matched to a gene: 7. CDR3 length: 14 amino acids. Looked up from germline, CDR1 is SGHTA and CDR2 is FQGNSA. DNA of the CDR3: TGTGCCAGCAGCTCTGGACAGGGGAGGTTACCCCTCCACTTT. Translated, it gives CASSSGQGRLPLHF.

The chain carries TRBV7-8 and TRBJ2-7, with D possibly being TRBD1 (6 bases). V was clipped by 2 bases and J by 0 bases, with 8 bases between them. Germline CDR1 is SGHVS and CDR2 is FQNEAQ. The CDR3 has 14 amino acids. CDR3 sequence reads: CASSLRQASYEQYF. The CDR3 DNA reads as TGTGCCAGCAGCTTAAGACAGGCCTCCTACGAGCAGTACTTC.

The chain has TRBV18 and TRBJ2-5; 10 bases are a match to TRBD2. Germline values: CDR1 KGHSH, CDR2 LQKENI. The CDR3 covers 18 residues. With 3 bases clipped from V and 0 bases from J, the junction kept 10 bases outside the gene matches. Here the CDR3 DNA reads TGTGCCAGCTCACCTTTCCCACCGGGACTAGCGTACCAAGAGACCCAGTACTTC. Amino acid sequence: CASSPFPPGLAYQETQYF.

About this clone itself: This same CDR3 is encoded by further DNA sequences in the sample. This chain joins TRBV3-1 (or the pseudogene TRBV3-2) and TRBJ2-7; maybe TRBD2 (5 bases). The V gene lost 1 base and the J gene lost 6 bases, with 7 bases spanning the gap. CDR3 length equals 12 residues. The germline V gene encodes CDR1 LGHDT and CDR2 YNNKEL (reference sequence). This CDR3 is CASSQGGGEQYF. CDR3 bases: TGTGCCAGCAGCCAAGGCGGAGGCGAGCAGTACTTC.

The chain is built from TRBV5-1 and TRBJ1-3; D is undetermined. Trimming cost V 3 bases and J 2 bases, with 9 bases left between them. The CDR3 loop spans 14 amino acids. Germline CDR1 SGHRS, CDR2 YFSETQ. CDR3 sequence: CASSSAQAGNTIYF. CDR3 in DNA: TGCGCCAGCAGCTCCGCACAAGCTGGAAACACCATATATTTT.

This rearrangement joins TRBV24-1 to TRBJ2-5, with D perhaps matching TRBD2 (7 bases). The CDR3 length is 16 residues. V was trimmed by 4 bases and J by 4 bases, leaving 18 bases between them. Looked up from germline, CDR1 is KGHDR and CDR2 is SFDVKD. This CDR3 reads CATSDSSPGEGETQYF. In nucleotides, the CDR3 is TGTGCCACCAGTGACTCCTCCCCAGGGGAGGGAGAGACCCAGTACTTC.